The clone carrying this T cell receptor (beta chain) was detected once. The antigen remains unidentified. Using immunoSEQ multiplex PCR, the repertoire was profiled, and TCRdb retains in-frame clones only, with some absent. The sample yields 640,000 or so clones, less than 80% seen once. This sample stems from a study of shared clonotypes between healthy human individuals. Study-level findings and limits: Of the naive CD4 clonotypes, approximately 5% were shared across four donors.

CDR1 MNHNY and CDR2 SVGAGI come from the germline V gene (reference sequence). This CDR3 is 16 amino acids long. With 7 bases removed from V and 0 bases from J, the gap between germline ends came to 19 bases. The clonotype comes from a woman in her twenties or thirties in good health. This chain joins TRBV6-6 and TRBJ2-7, with a possible D match to TRBD1 (6 bases). Sequencing was carried out using memory CD4+ T cells sorted from blood. Subset indicated: CD45RA-negative fraction. The CDR3 loop is CASINKQGKDSYEQYF. The CDR3 nucleotides read TGTGCCAGCATCAACAAACAGGGAAAGGACTCCTACGAGCAGTACTTC.